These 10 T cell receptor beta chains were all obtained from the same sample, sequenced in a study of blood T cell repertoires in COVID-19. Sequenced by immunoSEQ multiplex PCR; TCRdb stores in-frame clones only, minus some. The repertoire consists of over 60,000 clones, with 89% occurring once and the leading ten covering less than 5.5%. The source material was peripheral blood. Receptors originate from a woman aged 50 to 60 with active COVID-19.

The CDR3 spells CASSFQNTQYF. The CDR3 nucleotides read TGCGCCAGCAGCTTTCAGAATACGCAGTATTTT. V usage is TRBV5-1 and J usage is TRBJ2-3; D is unclear. V was cut by 2 bases and J by 7 bases, with 5 bases left in between. CDR1 SGHRS and CDR2 YFSETQ come from the germline V gene. The CDR3 extends over 11 amino acids.

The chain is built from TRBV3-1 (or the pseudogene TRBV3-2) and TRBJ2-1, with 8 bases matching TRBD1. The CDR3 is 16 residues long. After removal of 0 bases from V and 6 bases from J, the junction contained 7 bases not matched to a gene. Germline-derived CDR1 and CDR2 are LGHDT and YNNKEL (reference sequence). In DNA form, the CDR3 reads TGTGCCAGCAGCCAAGAAGGCCAGGGGGCGGCCAATGAGCAGTTCTTC. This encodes CASSQEGQGAANEQFF.

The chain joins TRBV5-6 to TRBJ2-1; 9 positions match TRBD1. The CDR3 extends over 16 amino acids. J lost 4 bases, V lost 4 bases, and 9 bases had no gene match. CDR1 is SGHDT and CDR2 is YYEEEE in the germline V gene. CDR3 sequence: CASSAGTGFLYNEQFF. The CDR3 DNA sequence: TGTGCCAGCAGCGCAGGGACAGGGTTTTTGTACAATGAGCAGTTCTTC.

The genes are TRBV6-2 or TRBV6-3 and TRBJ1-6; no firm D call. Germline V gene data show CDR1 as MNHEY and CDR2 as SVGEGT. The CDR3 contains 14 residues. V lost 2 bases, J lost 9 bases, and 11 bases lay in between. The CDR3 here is CASSYLGPSSPLHF. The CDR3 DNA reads TGTGCCAGCAGTTACCTAGGTCCGAGTTCACCCCTCCACTTT.

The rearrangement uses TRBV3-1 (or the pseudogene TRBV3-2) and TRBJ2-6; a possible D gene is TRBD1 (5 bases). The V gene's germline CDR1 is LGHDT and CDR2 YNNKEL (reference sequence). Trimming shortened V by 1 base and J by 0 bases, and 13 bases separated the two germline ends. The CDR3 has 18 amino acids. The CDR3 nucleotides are TGTGCCAGCAGCCAAGTAAGGGGCGTATTCTCTGGGGCCAACGTCCTGACTTTC. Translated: CASSQVRGVFSGANVLTF.

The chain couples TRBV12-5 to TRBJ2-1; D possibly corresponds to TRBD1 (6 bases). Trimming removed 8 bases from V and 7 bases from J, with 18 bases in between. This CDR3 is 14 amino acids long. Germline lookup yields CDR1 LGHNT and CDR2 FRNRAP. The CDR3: CASHLAGQWNEQFF. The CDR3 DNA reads TGTGCTAGTCATTTGGCCGGACAGTGGAATGAGCAGTTCTTC.

CDR3 region: CASGAWGSNEKLFF. In DNA form, the CDR3 reads TGTGCCAGCGGCGCGTGGGGCTCTAATGAAAAACTGTTTTTT. The chain carries TRBV2 and TRBJ1-4, with D possibly TRBD1 on 5 matching bases. Germline CDR1 SNHLY, CDR2 FYNNEI. V shed 8 bases and J shed 3 bases, with 13 bases lying between them. This CDR3 region has 14 residues. Using reference TRBV2 and TRBJ1-4 for the parts outside the CDR3, the full variable domain is EPEVTQTPSHQVTQMGQEVILRCVPISNHLYFYWYRQILGQKVEFLVSFYNNEISEKSEIFDDQFSVERPDGSNFTLKIRSTKLEDSAMYFCASGAWGSNEKLFFGSGTQLSVL.

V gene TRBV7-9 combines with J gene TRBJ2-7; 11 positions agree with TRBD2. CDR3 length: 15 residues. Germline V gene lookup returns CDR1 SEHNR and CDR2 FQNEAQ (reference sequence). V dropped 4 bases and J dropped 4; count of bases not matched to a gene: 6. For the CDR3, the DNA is TGTGCCAGCAGCTGGGAGACTAGCGGGAAATACGAGCAGTACTTC. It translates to CASSWETSGKYEQYF.

DNA of the CDR3: TGTGCCAGCAGCCCCACAGGGGATGGCGGCCCAGGGCGGTTCTTC. This encodes CASSPTGDGGPGRFF. The gene calls are TRBV7-3 and TRBJ2-1; TRBD1 agrees at 7 bases. Germline assignment: CDR1 SGHTA and CDR2 FQGTGA. CDR3 length equals 15 residues. Germline trimming cut 5 bases from V and 15 bases from J; bases unmatched to any gene: 19.

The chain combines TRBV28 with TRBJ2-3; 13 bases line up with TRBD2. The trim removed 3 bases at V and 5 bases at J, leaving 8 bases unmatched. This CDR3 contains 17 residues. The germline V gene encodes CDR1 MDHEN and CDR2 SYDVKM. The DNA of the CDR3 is TGTGCCAGCAGTTTTCCCCCACTAGCGGGAGGGGGAGATACGCAGTATTTT. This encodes CASSFPPLAGGGDTQYF.